Listed below are T cell receptor beta chains from one sample, sequenced in a study of cytomegalovirus exposure and HLA in healthy donors. Measured with immunoSEQ multiplex PCR; TCRdb has only the in-frame clones, and not every one. This sample has roughly 110,000 clones; approximately 80% occur once, and the top ten carry 5% to 5.5%. Sequencing used PBMCs. Every receptor here comes from a woman in her thirties in good health and CMV-seropositive. The CDR3 runs from the conserved cysteine through the conserved F or W. D genes are given only for firm matches. Expanded clones are given a class, and other clones once, few, many or no size at all.

>TRBV6-1|TRBD1|TRBJ2-2|NA
CASSETGGDTGELFF
TGTGCCAGCAGCGAGACAGGGGGCGACACCGGGGAGCTGTTTTTT
>TRBV18|NA|TRBJ2-5|few
CASSPTQRMGQETQYF
TGTGCCAGCTCACCTACGCAGCGGATGGGCCAAGAGACCCAGTACTTC
>TRBV5-1|TRBD1|TRBJ2-5|few
CASSLDGTGGAGTQYF
TGCGCCAGCAGCTTGGATGGGACAGGGGGCGCGGGAACCCAGTACTTC
>TRBV2|NA|TRBJ2-3|NA
CASSVAGKADTQYF
TGTGCCAGCAGTGTGGCAGGGAAGGCAGATACGCAGTATTTT
>TRBV6-5|TRBD1|TRBJ1-5|NA
CASSRGLVAPQHF
TGTGCCAGCAGCAGGGGGCTGGTAGCTCCCCAGCATTTT
>TRBV19|TRBD2|TRBJ2-1|NA
CASSPIVGLTYNEQFF
TGTGCCAGTAGTCCGATAGTGGGACTAACTTACAATGAGCAGTTCTTC
>TRBV29-1|NA|TRBJ1-1|NA
CSVEKGGGSEAFF
TGCAGCGTTGAAAAGGGAGGAGGATCTGAAGCTTTCTTT
>TRBV5-1|TRBD2|TRBJ2-7|once
CASRAGDGFGEQYF
TGCGCCAGCCGGGCGGGGGACGGGTTTGGAGAGCAGTACTTC
>TRBV7-2|TRBD2|TRBJ2-2|NA
CASGAGANTGELFF
TGTGCCAGCGGAGCGGGGGCGAACACCGGGGAGCTGTTTTTT
>TRBV5-1|NA|TRBJ1-1|NA
CASISPNQREAFF
TGCGCCAGCATCAGTCCGAACCAGAGGGAAGCTTTCTTT
>TRBV9|NA|TRBJ2-7|once
CASSRRGGTYEQYF
TGTGCCAGTTCTCGTAGAGGGGGAACCTACGAGCAGTACTTC
>TRBV5-5|TRBD1|TRBJ1-2|NA
CASSLVVGQGGYGYTF
TGTGCCAGCAGCTTGGTTGTTGGACAGGGGGGCTATGGCTACACCTTC
>TRBV10-3|NA|TRBJ2-6|NA
CAISETQTSGANVLTF
TGTGCCATCAGTGAAACCCAGACTTCTGGGGCCAACGTCCTGACTTTC
>TRBV19|TRBD1|TRBJ2-3|NA
CASSPPTGGGTDTQYF
TGTGCCAGTAGTCCTCCGACAGGGGGAGGCACAGATACGCAGTATTTT
>TRBV11-3|NA|TRBJ1-1|NA
CASSPRMNTEAFF
TGTGCCAGCAGCCCGAGAATGAACACTGAAGCTTTCTTT
>TRBV7-9|NA|TRBJ1-2|NA
CASSLGVVYGYTF
TGTGCCAGCAGCTTAGGAGTGGTCTATGGCTACACCTTC
>TRBV4-2|TRBD2|TRBJ2-7|NA
CASSQGPSGGSYEQYF
TGTGCCAGCAGCCAAGGTCCTAGCGGGGGGTCGTACGAGCAGTACTTC
>TRBV9|TRBD1|TRBJ2-3|NA
CASRPGQGTDTQYF
TGTGCCAGCAGGCCGGGACAGGGCACAGATACGCAGTATTTT
>TRBV10-1|TRBD1|TRBJ2-7|NA
CASSDVRDSTYEQYF
TGCGCCAGCAGTGACGTCCGGGACAGTACCTACGAACAGTACTTC
>TRBV9|TRBD1|TRBJ1-2|NA
CASSVVGQGDGYTF
TGTGCCAGCAGCGTAGTTGGACAGGGGGATGGCTACACCTTC
>TRBV6-5|NA|TRBJ1-1|NA
CASRPQVMNTEAFF
TGTGCCAGCAGACCGCAGGTGATGAACACTGAAGCTTTCTTT
>TRBV7-8|NA|TRBJ2-2|NA
CASSFSYNRRDTGELFF
TGTGCCAGCAGCTTTTCCTACAACCGGCGGGACACCGGGGAGCTGTTTTTT
>TRBV10-3|NA|TRBJ2-1|NA
CAIRRTTSSYNEQFF
TGTGCCATCAGAAGGACTACCAGCTCCTACAATGAGCAGTTCTTC
>TRBV5-1|TRBD1|TRBJ2-5|NA
CASSRLGDREETQYF
TGCGCCAGCAGCCGACTGGGCGACAGGGAAGAGACCCAGTACTTC
>TRBV2|NA|TRBJ1-1|NA
CASSESEGAEAFF
TGTGCCAGCAGTGAAAGTGAGGGGGCTGAAGCTTTCTTT
>TRBV18|TRBD2|TRBJ2-1|NA
CASSLVSGSPFNEQFF
TGTGCCAGCTCACTCGTTAGCGGGAGCCCGTTTAATGAGCAGTTCTTC
>TRBV29-1|TRBD1|TRBJ2-7|NA
CSVGDSSYEQYF
TGCAGCGTGGGGGACAGCTCCTACGAGCAGTACTTC